The 25 T cell receptor beta chains presented below share a single source sample, sequenced in a study of vaccination and CD4 T cells after COVID-19. Their target antigens are unknown. The treatment was: roughly 10-day PBMC culture with coronavirus spike peptide pools or control peptides (ViraFEST assay). An Oncomine TCR Beta short-read assay was used to sequence the DNA from cultured CD4+ T cells. Each CDR3 protein is one row after TCRdb ran MiXCR on the PCR reads. Of roughly 18,000 distinct CDR3 sequences listed, around 59% are singletons. Input material: CD4+ T cells from blood, cultured in vitro. The receptor set was obtained from a human donor who had recovered from COVID-19.

The rearrangement uses TRBV27 and TRBJ2-7; 9 positions match TRBD1. V lost 4 bases and J lost 5; bases outside the gene matches: 15. CDR3 size: 17 residues. CDR1 is MNHEY and CDR2 is SMNVEV in the germline V gene (reference sequence). CDR3 protein: CASSWGSYRGPNHEQYF. The CDR3 nucleotides read TGTGCCAGCAGTTGGGGATCGTACAGGGGGCCCAACCACGAGCAGTACTTC.

The count of this clonotype is one. The chain is built from TRBV6-2 or TRBV6-3 and TRBJ1-2; TRBD1 agrees at 9 bases. Trimming cost V 6 bases and J 2 bases; bases outside gene matches: 4. There are 14 residues in the CDR3. Germline CDR1 is MNHEY and CDR2 is SVGEGT. The CDR3 loop reads CASRGTGRNYGYTF. CDR3 sequence (DNA): TGTGCCAGCAGGGGGACAGGGAGGAACTATGGCTACACCTTC.

This clonotype has more than one count but fewer than ten. V and J are TRBV15 and TRBJ2-7; D unresolved. Germline CDR1 LNHNV, CDR2 YYDKDF (reference sequence). Trimming shortened V by 5 bases and J by 0 bases, and 11 bases separated the two germline ends. The CDR3 is 14 residues long. As DNA, the CDR3 is TGTGCCACCAGCTTCCACGGGTACTCCTACGAGCAGTACTTC. Its protein product is CATSFHGYSYEQYF.

The CDR3 loop is CASSLDFLREQYF. In nucleotides, the CDR3 is TGTGCCAGCAGCTTAGACTTTCTACGAGAGCAGTACTTC. This sequence joins TRBV7-2 and TRBJ2-7; D is uncertain. The germline CDR1 and CDR2 sequences are SGHTA and FQGNSA. The CDR3 length is 13 residues. V was pared by 1 base and J by 7 bases, with 11 bases between.

Only one count was recorded for this clonotype. The CDR3 DNA follows: TGTGCCAGCAACAGGGACAATAATTCACCCCTCCACTTT. Protein: CASNRDNNSPLHF. This chain uses TRBV7-9 with TRBJ1-6; tentative D call: TRBD1 (6 bases). This CDR3 is 13 amino acids long. Germline-derived CDR1 and CDR2 are SEHNR and FQNEAQ (reference sequence). With 7 bases removed from V and 5 bases from J, the gap between germline ends came to 9 bases.

Only a few counts were recorded for this clonotype. The chain employs TRBV20-1 and TRBJ2-7; D possibly corresponds to TRBD1 (5 bases). The CDR3 spans 13 residues. Germline V gene data show CDR1 as DFQATT and CDR2 as SNEGSKA (reference sequence). Trimming took 0 bases from V and 2 from J, leaving 8 bases between them. CDR3 DNA sequence: TGCAGTGCTAGAGATGGCAGGGCCTACGAGCAGTACTTC. Amino acid sequence: CSARDGRAYEQYF.

This clonotype was seen a handful of times. The chain's CDR3 is CASSQDSTRGTEAFF. In nucleotides, the CDR3 is TGTGCCAGCAGCCAAGACAGTACCCGAGGGACTGAAGCTTTCTTT. The chain employs TRBV11-1 and TRBJ1-1; D is possibly TRBD1 (5 bases). From germline, CDR1 is SGHAT and CDR2 FQDESV (reference sequence). The CDR3 runs 15 residues. V lost 5 bases to trimming and J lost 5 bases, with 18 bases between them. The full variable domain, completed using reference TRBV11-1 and TRBJ1-1, is EAEVAQSPRYKITEKSQAVAFWCDPISGHATLYWYRQILGQGPELLVQFQDESVVDDSQLPKDRFSAERLKGVDSTLKIQPAELGDSAMYLCASSQDSTRGTEAFFGQGTRLTVV.

The J gene is TRBJ1-5, the V gene TRBV20-1; unclear D gene. The ends were cut back, 5 bases at V and 3 bases at J, with 17 bases in the middle. The CDR3 is 15 residues long. Germline V gives CDR1 DFQATT, CDR2 SNEGSKA (reference sequence). The CDR3 sequence: CSAPPSWQDNQPQHF. CDR3 nucleotides: TGCAGTGCTCCCCCCTCCTGGCAGGACAATCAGCCCCAGCATTTT.

The CDR3 DNA reads as TGCAGTGCTAGAGGGAGAATAGGGGGCAAGACCGGGGAGCTGTTTTTT. It is translated as CSARGRIGGKTGELFF. V gene TRBV20-1 combines with J gene TRBJ2-2; 7 positions match TRBD1. Trimming removed 1 base from V and 5 bases from J; junction bases left unmatched: 10. Looked up from germline, CDR1 is DFQATT and CDR2 is SNEGSKA (reference sequence). The CDR3 runs 16 residues.

V gene TRBV7-3 combines with J gene TRBJ2-7, with a tentative D call TRBD1 (5 bases). This CDR3 comprises 13 residues. V lost 2 bases and J lost 6, with 11 bases in between. Germline V CDR1 and CDR2: SGHTA, FQGTGA. The CDR3 sequence: CASSLSQGREQYF. The DNA of the CDR3 is TGTGCCAGCAGCTTATCCCAGGGTCGCGAGCAGTACTTC.

The chain uses TRBV10-1 and TRBJ1-1; D possibly corresponds to TRBD1 (5 bases). Germline V lookup: CDR1 WNHNN, CDR2 SYGVQD (reference sequence). Trimming removed 4 bases at V and 3 bases at J, with 15 bases between. The CDR3 sequence is 15 residues long. For the CDR3, the DNA is TGCGCCAGCAGTGTCGGCCCCGGGACTGACACTGAAGCTTTCTTT. It yields the protein CASSVGPGTDTEAFF.

This rearrangement joins TRBV19 to TRBJ2-7, with D perhaps TRBD1 or TRBD2 (7 bases each). The CDR3 totals 14 residues. The V end lost 6 bases, the J end lost 3 bases, and 15 bases lay between the germline ends. The V gene's germline CDR1 is LNHDA and CDR2 SQIVND (reference sequence). CDR3 residues: CASSPDREGYEQYF. In DNA form, the CDR3 reads TGTGCCAGTAGCCCCGACAGGGAGGGCTACGAGCAGTACTTC. The variable domain in full, with the rest retrieved from reference TRBV19 and TRBJ2-7, is DGGITQSPKYLFRKEGQNVTLSCEQNLNHDAMYWYRQDPGQGLRLIYYSQIVNDFQKGDIAEGYSVSREKKESFPLTVTSAQKNPTAFYLCASSPDREGYEQYFGPGTRLTVT.

The chain is built from TRBV7-9 and TRBJ1-6; 7 bases map to TRBD1. J gave up 6 bases and V 5 bases, and 4 bases lay outside the gene matches. The CDR3 is 14 amino acids. From germline, CDR1 is SEHNR and CDR2 FQNEAQ (reference sequence). The CDR3 nucleotides are TGTGCCAGCAGCGAGGGACAGTTTAATTCACCCCTCCACTTT. It yields the protein CASSEGQFNSPLHF.

This clonotype was found a few times. This chain connects TRBV7-2 to TRBJ1-1; no clear D gene. This CDR3 region has 13 residues. Trimming shortened V by 2 bases and J by 1 base, and 5 bases separated the two germline ends. Germline loops: CDR1 SGHTA, CDR2 FQGNSA. CDR3 nucleotides: TGTGCCAGCAGCTTAACAGCGAACACTGAAGCTTTCTTT. Translating it yields CASSLTANTEAFF. The variable domain in full, with the rest retrieved from reference TRBV7-2 and TRBJ1-1, is GAGVSQSPSNKVTEKGKDVELRCDPISGHTALYWYRQSLGQGLEFLIYFQGNSAPDKSGLPSDRFSAERTGGSVSTLTIQRTQQEDSAVYLCASSLTANTEAFFGQGTRLTVV.

The chain is built from TRBV20-1 and TRBJ2-5, with D possibly TRBD1 on 6 matching bases. Trimming left V 3 bases short and J 1 base short, with 9 bases between. The CDR3 has 13 amino acids. The V gene's germline CDR1 is DFQATT and CDR2 SNEGSKA (reference sequence). CDR3 DNA sequence: TGCAGTGCTAGCAGGGGTGGCCAAGAGACCCAGTACTTC. Its protein is CSASRGGQETQYF.

This chain links TRBV7-2 with TRBJ1-2; D remains unclear. Germline V gene sequence: CDR1 SGHTA, CDR2 FQGNSA. The CDR3 covers 16 residues. Trimming cost V 5 bases and J 3 bases, with 19 bases left between them. In nucleotides, the CDR3 is TGTGCCAGCAGCACCCCGTTGAAGGGAAGGGACTATGGCTACACCTTC. Translating it yields CASSTPLKGRDYGYTF.

This chain joins TRBV27 and TRBJ2-7; D tentatively reads TRBD1 or TRBD2 (5 bases each). V was trimmed by 4 bases and J by 4 bases, leaving 17 bases between them. The CDR3 length is 15 residues. Germline V gene data show CDR1 as MNHEY and CDR2 as SMNVEV (reference sequence). The CDR3, as DNA: TGTGCCAGCAGTTACCGGGGCCGAAACCTATACGAGCAGTACTTC. It is translated as CASSYRGRNLYEQYF.

The rearrangement uses TRBV12-5 and TRBJ2-5; the D is unclear. Trimming pared 4 bases from V and 5 bases from J, leaving 14 bases between. The CDR3 has 14 residues. From germline, CDR1 is LGHNT and CDR2 FRNRAP. CDR3 amino acids: CASGSRPLEETQYF. The DNA for the CDR3 is TGTGCTAGTGGTTCTCGACCTTTGGAGGAGACCCAGTACTTC. Based on the CDR3 plus reference TRBV12-5 and TRBJ2-5, the full variable domain is DARVTQTPRHKVTEMGQEVTMRCQPILGHNTVFWYRQTMMQGLELLAYFRNRAPLDDSGMPKDRFSAEMPDATLATLKIQPSEPRDSAVYFCASGSRPLEETQYFGPGTRLLVL.

The chain has TRBV7-6 and TRBJ1-1; D is uncertain. V lost 10 bases to trimming and J lost 7 bases, with 13 bases between them. The CDR3 covers 11 residues. Germline-derived CDR1 and CDR2 are SGHVS and FNYEAQ. CDR3 residues: CAIRRENEAFF. The CDR3 DNA follows: TGTGCCATCCGTAGGGAAAATGAAGCTTTCTTT.

This clonotype was seen a handful of times. This rearrangement joins TRBV2 to TRBJ2-3, with 8 bases that match TRBD2. The CDR3 consists of 17 residues. J was trimmed by 1 base and V by 0 bases; bases with no gene match: 6. Germline values: CDR1 SNHLY, CDR2 FYNNEI. The CDR3 coding sequence is TGTGCCAGCAGTGAAGCTACGGCGGGGGGTGGCACAGATACGCAGTATTTT. As protein: CASSEATAGGGTDTQYF.

V and J are TRBV6-2 or TRBV6-3 and TRBJ1-1; 7 nucleotides agree with TRBD1. Germline V gives CDR1 MNHEY, CDR2 SVGEGT. Trimming at V came to 4 bases and at J to 1 base, leaving 3 bases not matched to a gene. The CDR3 covers 14 residues. CDR3 sequence reads: CASSLYRGNTEAFF. The CDR3 coding sequence is TGTGCCAGCAGTTTATACAGGGGGAACACTGAAGCTTTCTTT.

The gene calls are TRBV20-1 and TRBJ2-7; a possible D gene is TRBD1 (6 bases). V was pared by 3 bases and J by 4 bases, with 16 bases between. The CDR3 runs to 14 residues. Germline-derived CDR1 and CDR2 are DFQATT and SNEGSKA (reference sequence). The CDR3 protein is CSASLPGTSYEQYF. Here the CDR3 DNA reads TGCAGTGCTAGCCTACCCGGGACATCTTACGAGCAGTACTTC.

V is TRBV25-1 and J is TRBJ1-6; a possible D gene is TRBD1 (5 bases). This CDR3 comprises 14 residues. V was shortened by 6 bases and J by 7 bases, with 13 bases between the two germline ends. Germline CDR1 MGHDK, CDR2 SYGVNS. In nucleotides, the CDR3 is TGTGCCAGCAGACCCTCCAGGGCCAATTCACCCCTCCACTTT. This gives the protein CASRPSRANSPLHF.

CDR3 loop: CAWSVSRVGYGYTF. CDR3 in DNA: TGTGCCTGGAGTGTATCCAGGGTGGGCTATGGCTACACCTTC. The V call is TRBV30, the J call TRBJ1-2; D possibly corresponds to TRBD1 (5 bases). CDR3 size: 14 residues. Trimming stripped 0 bases from V and 4 bases from J, with 12 bases between. From germline, CDR1 is GTSNPN and CDR2 SVGIG (reference sequence).

The V and J genes are TRBV15 and TRBJ2-5; unclear D gene. The CDR3 extends over 14 amino acids. CDR1 and CDR2 from the germline V gene are LNHNV and YYDKDF (reference sequence). V was trimmed by 5 bases and J by 4 bases, leaving 14 bases between them. DNA of the CDR3: TGTGCCACCAGCGCCCCACAGCGCTTAGAGACCCAGTACTTC. Its protein product is CATSAPQRLETQYF.